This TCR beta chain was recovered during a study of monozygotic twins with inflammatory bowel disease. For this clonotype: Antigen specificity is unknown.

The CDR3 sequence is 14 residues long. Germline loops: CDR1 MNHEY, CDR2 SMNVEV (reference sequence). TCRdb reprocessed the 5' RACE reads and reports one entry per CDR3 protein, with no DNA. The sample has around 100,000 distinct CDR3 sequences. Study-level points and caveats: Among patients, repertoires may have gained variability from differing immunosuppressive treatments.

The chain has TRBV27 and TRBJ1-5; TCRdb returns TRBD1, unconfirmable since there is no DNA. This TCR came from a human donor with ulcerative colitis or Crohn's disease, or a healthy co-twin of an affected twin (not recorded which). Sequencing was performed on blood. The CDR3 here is CASGGRQGNQPQHF.